Given below is one T cell receptor (beta chain) in context. Antigen: not known. The sample comes from a study of T cell repertoires in aging, cancer and after chemotherapy. The germline CDR1 and CDR2 sequences are DFQATT and SNEGSKA (reference sequence). This CDR3 is 18 amino acids long. The ends lost 1 base at V and 1 base at J; junction bases unmatched: 8. The template was genomic DNA from peripheral blood, not RNA. TRB rearrangements spanning V, D and J were amplified using mixed TRB-A/B primers. TCRdb itself ran the multiplex PCR reads through MiXCR, one entry per CDR3 protein. The data hold roughly 780 distinct CDR3 sequences, with more than 20% observed a single time. Overall study results and limits: In cancer patients, declining TCR diversity with age involved lost richness and lost evenness.

This clonotype was sampled from a human donor with a blood cancer. This chain links TRBV20-1 with TRBJ2-4, with 12 bases identical to TRBD2. The sequencing sample was made of blood. The CDR3 spells CSARGASGRAGAKNIQYF. CDR3 DNA sequence: TGCAGTGCTAGAGGGGCTAGCGGGAGGGCCGGGGCCAAAAACATTCAGTACTTC.